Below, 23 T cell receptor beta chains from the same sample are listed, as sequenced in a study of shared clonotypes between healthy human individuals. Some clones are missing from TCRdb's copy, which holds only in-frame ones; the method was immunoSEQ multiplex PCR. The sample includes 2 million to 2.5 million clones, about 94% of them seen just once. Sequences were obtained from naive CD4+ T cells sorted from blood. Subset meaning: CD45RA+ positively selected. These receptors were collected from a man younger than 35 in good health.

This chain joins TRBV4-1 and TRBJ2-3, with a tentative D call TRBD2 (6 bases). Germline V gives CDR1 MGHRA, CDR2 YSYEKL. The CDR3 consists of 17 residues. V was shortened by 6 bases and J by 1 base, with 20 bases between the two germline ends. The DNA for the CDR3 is TGCGCCAGCAGTCTCATAGGAGGGCCGGGGGGCACAGATACGCAGTATTTT. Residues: CASSLIGGPGGTDTQYF.

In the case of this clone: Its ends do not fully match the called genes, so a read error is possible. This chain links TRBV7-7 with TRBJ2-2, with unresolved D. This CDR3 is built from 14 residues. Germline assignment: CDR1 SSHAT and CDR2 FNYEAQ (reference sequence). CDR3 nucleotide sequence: TGTGCTAGCACCATAAACAAAGACACCGGGGAGCTGTTTTTT. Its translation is CASTINKDTGELFF.

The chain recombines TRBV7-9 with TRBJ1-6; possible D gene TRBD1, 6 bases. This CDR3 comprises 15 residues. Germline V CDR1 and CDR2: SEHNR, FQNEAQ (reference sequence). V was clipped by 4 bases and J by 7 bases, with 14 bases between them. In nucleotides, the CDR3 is TGTGCCAGCAGCTCCAGGGGAGAGTTAAATTCACCCCTCCACTTT. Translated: CASSSRGELNSPLHF.

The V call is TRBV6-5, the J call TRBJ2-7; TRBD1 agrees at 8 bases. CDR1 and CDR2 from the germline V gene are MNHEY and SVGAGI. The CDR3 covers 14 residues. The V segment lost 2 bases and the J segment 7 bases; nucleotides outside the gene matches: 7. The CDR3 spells CASSYGTGPSEQYF. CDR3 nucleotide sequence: TGTGCCAGCAGTTACGGGACAGGTCCGAGTGAGCAGTACTTC.

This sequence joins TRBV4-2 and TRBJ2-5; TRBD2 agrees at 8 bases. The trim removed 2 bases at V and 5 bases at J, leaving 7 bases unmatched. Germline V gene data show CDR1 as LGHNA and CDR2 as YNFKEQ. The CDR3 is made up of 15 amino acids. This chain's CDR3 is CASSQKGLAVETQYF. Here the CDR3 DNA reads TGTGCCAGCAGCCAAAAAGGACTAGCCGTTGAGACCCAGTACTTC.

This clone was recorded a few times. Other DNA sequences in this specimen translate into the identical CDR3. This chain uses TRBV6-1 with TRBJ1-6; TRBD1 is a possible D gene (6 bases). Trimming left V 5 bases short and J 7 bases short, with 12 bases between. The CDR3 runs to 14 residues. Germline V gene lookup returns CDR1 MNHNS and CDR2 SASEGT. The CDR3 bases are TGTGCCAGCAGTACAGGGTTGGGAAATTCACCCCTCCACTTT. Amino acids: CASSTGLGNSPLHF.

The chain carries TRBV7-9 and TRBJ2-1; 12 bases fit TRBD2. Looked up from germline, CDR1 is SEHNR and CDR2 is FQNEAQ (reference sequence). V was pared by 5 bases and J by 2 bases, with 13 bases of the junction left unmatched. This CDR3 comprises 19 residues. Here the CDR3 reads CASSTGTSGPQGPYNEQFF. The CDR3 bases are TGTGCCAGCAGCACTGGGACTAGCGGGCCTCAGGGACCCTACAATGAGCAGTTCTTC.

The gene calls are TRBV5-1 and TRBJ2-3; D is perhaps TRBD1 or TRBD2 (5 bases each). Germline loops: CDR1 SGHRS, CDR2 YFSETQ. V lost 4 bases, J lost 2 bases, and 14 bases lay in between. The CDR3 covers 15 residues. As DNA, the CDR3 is TGCGCCAGCAGCCCCCGGGACCCAAACACAGATACGCAGTATTTT. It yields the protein CASSPRDPNTDTQYF.

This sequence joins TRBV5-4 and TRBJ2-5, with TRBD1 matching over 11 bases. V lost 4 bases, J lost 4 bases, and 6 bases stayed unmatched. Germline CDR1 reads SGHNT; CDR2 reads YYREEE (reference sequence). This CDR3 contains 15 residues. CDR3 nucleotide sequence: TGTGCCAGCAGCGGACAGGGGGCAGTTTTAGAGACCCAGTACTTC. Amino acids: CASSGQGAVLETQYF.

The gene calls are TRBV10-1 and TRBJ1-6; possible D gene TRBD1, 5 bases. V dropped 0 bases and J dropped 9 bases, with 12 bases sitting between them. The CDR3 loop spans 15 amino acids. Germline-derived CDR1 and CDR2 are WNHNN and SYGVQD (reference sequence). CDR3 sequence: CASSESAGHASPLHF. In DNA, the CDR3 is TGCGCCAGCAGTGAGTCCGCAGGGCATGCTTCACCCCTCCACTTT.

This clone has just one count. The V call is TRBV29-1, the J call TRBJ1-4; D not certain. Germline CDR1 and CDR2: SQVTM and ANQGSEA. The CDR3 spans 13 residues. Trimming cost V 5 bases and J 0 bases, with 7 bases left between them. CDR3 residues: CSVQSATNEKLFF. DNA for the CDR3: TGCAGCGTTCAATCTGCAACTAATGAAAAACTGTTTTTT.

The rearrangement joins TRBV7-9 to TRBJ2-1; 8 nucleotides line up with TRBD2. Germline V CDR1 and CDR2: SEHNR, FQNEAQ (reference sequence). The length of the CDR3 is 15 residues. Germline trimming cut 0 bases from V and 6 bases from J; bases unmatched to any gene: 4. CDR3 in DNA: TGTGCCAGCAGCTTAGCGGGCCTAGCGGGCAATGAGCAGTTCTTC. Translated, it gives CASSLAGLAGNEQFF.

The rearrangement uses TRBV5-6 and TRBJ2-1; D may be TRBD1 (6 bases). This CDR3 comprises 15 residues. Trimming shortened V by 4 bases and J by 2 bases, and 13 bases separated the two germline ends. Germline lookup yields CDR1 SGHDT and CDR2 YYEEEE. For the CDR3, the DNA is TGTGCCAGCAGCCCCCATGCAGGGGCCTACAATGAGCAGTTCTTC. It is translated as CASSPHAGAYNEQFF.

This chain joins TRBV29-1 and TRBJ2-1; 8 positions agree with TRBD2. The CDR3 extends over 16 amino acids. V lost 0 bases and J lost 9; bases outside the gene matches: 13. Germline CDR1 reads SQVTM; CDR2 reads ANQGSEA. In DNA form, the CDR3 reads TGCAGCGTTGAAGAGCCCAGCGGGAGCCAGTTGGGTGAGCAGTTCTTC. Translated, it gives CSVEEPSGSQLGEQFF.

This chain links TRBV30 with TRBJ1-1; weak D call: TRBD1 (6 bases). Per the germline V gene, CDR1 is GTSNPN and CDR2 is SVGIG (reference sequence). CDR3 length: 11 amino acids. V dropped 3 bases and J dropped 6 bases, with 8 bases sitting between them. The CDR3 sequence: CAWRTGPEAFF. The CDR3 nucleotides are TGTGCCTGGAGAACAGGGCCTGAAGCTTTCTTT.

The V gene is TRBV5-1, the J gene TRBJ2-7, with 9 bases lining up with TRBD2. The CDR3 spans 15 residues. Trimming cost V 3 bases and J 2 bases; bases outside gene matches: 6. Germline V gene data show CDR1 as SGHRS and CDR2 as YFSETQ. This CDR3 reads CASSSWTSVTYEQYF. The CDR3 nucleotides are TGCGCCAGCAGCTCCTGGACTAGCGTGACCTACGAGCAGTACTTC.

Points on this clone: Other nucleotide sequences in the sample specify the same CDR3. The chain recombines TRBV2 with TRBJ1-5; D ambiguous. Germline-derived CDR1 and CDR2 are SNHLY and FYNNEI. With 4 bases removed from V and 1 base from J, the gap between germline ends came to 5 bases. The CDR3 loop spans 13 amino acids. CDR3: CASSVESNQPQHF. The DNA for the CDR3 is TGTGCCAGCAGTGTAGAGAGCAATCAGCCCCAGCATTTT.

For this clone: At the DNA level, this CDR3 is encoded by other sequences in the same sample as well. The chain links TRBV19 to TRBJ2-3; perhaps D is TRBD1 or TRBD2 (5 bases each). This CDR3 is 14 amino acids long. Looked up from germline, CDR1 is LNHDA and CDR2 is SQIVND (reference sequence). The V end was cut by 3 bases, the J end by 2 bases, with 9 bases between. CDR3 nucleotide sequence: TGTGCCAGTAGTATTGGGGGTAACACAGATACGCAGTATTTT. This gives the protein CASSIGGNTDTQYF.

CDR3 protein: CASSLEPSERSNSPLHF. The CDR3 DNA follows: TGCGCCAGCAGCCTGGAGCCGAGTGAGCGATCTAATTCACCCCTCCACTTT. The chain has TRBV5-1 and TRBJ1-6; no firm D call. Trimming removed 4 bases from V and 6 bases from J, with 20 bases in between. Germline V CDR1 and CDR2: SGHRS, YFSETQ. The CDR3 runs 17 residues.

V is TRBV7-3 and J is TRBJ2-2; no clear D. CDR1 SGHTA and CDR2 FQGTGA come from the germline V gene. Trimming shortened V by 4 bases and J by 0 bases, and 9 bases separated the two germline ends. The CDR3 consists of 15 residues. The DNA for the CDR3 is TGTGCCAGCAGCTCCGAATCGGCGAACACCGGGGAGCTGTTTTTT. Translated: CASSSESANTGELFF.

CDR3 in amino acids: CASTATGQGNNSPLHF. The CDR3 DNA reads as TGTGCCAGCACCGCAACAGGACAGGGGAATAATTCACCCCTCCACTTT. The rearrangement links TRBV5-4 to TRBJ1-6, with TRBD1 matching over 9 bases. The CDR3 runs to 16 residues. The V segment lost 6 bases and the J segment 5 bases; nucleotides outside the gene matches: 9. In germline, CDR1 is SGHNT, CDR2 YYREEE (reference sequence). Supplemented by reference TRBV5-4 and TRBJ1-6, the full variable domain reads ETGVTQSPTHLIKTRGQQVTLRCSSQSGHNTVSWYQQALGQGPQFIFQYYREEENGRGNFPPRFSGLQFPNYSSELNVNALELDDSALYLCASTATGQGNNSPLHFGNGTRLTVT.

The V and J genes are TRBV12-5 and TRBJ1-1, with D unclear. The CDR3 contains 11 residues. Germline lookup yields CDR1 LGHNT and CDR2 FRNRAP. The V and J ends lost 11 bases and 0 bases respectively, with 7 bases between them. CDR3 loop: CASGMNTEAFF. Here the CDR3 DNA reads TGTGCTTCGGGCATGAACACTGAAGCTTTCTTT.

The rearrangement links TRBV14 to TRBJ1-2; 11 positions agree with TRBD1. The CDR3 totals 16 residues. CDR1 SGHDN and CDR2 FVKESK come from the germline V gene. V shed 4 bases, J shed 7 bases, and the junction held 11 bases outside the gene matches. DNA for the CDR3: TGTGCCAGCAGCCGCTCCCTGGCCGGGACAGGGGGTGGCTACACCTTC. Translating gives CASSRSLAGTGGGYTF.